The next 3 T cell receptor beta chains were all read from a single sample in a study of T cell repertoires in ileal Crohn's disease. Profiling relied on immunoSEQ multiplex PCR, and the TCRdb table lists in-frame clones only, not all of them. The sample carries over 200 clones, roughly 96% recorded once. Described time point: proximal margin of the surgical specimen (macroscopically non-inflamed). Source material: ileal tissue. The origin of the receptors is an adult with Crohn's disease.

This chain links TRBV7-2 with TRBJ1-1, with D maybe TRBD1 (5 bases). This CDR3 comprises 14 residues. Germline CDR1 reads SGHTA; CDR2 reads FQGNSA. Trimming stripped 2 bases from V and 1 base from J, with 8 bases between. CDR3 in amino acids: CASSLSRANTEAFF. For the CDR3, the DNA is TGTGCCAGCAGCTTAAGCAGGGCGAACACTGAAGCTTTCTTT. Drawing the rest from reference TRBV7-2 and TRBJ1-1, the complete variable domain is GAGVSQSPSNKVTEKGKDVELRCDPISGHTALYWYRQSLGQGLEFLIYFQGNSAPDKSGLPSDRFSAERTGGSVSTLTIQRTQQEDSAVYLCASSLSRANTEAFFGQGTRLTVV.

V and J are TRBV9 and TRBJ2-1; tentative D call: TRBD2 (6 bases). Trimming took 3 bases from V and 8 from J, leaving 9 bases between them. CDR3 length equals 12 residues. Germline CDR1 is SGDLS and CDR2 is YYNGEE. The CDR3 nucleotides are TGTGCCAGCAGCGGGGGGGTCGATGAGCAGTTCTTC. Its protein product is CASSGGVDEQFF.

CDR3 region: CASRKENNEQFF. DNA of the CDR3: TGTGCCAGCAGGAAGGAAAACAATGAGCAGTTCTTC. The chain uses TRBV2 and TRBJ2-1; D is uncertain. The CDR3 is 12 residues long. The V end was cut by 6 bases, the J end by 5 bases, with 8 bases between. CDR1 and CDR2 (germline): SNHLY, FYNNEI. The entire variable domain, with the rest obtained from reference TRBV2 and TRBJ2-1, is as follows: EPEVTQTPSHQVTQMGQEVILRCVPISNHLYFYWYRQILGQKVEFLVSFYNNEISEKSEIFDDQFSVERPDGSNFTLKIRSTKLEDSAMYFCASRKENNEQFFGPGTRLTVL.